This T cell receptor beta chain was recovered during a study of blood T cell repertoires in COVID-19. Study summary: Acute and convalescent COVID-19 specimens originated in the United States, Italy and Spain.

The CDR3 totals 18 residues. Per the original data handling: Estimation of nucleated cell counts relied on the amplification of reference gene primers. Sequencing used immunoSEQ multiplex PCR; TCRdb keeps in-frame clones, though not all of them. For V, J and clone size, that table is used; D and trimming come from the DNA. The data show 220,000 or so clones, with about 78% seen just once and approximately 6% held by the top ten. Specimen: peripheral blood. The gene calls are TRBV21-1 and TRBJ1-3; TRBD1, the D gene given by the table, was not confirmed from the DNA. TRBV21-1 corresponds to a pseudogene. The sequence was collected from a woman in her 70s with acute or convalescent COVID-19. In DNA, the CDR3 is TGTGCCAGCAGCTTATACCCCAGGAAAGATATCTCTGGAAACACCATATATTTT. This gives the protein CASSLYPRKDISGNTIYF.